The 26 T cell receptor beta chains reported below all come from one sample, sequenced in a study of identical twins. TCRdb itself ran the 5' RACE reads through MiXCR, one entry per CDR3 protein. The table lists 700,000 or so distinct CDR3 sequences, around 21% of them singletons, with more than 4% in the top ten. The same data also went into a second study, on T cells expressing NK-cell markers.

Material for sequencing was PBMCs. These receptors all stem from a woman aged 18-35 years in good health.

The V call is TRBV20-1, the J call TRBJ2-1, with a tentative D call TRBD1 (8 bases). The V gene's germline CDR1 is DFQATT and CDR2 SNEGSKA (reference sequence). CDR3 length: 17 amino acids. Between the trimmed V and J ends, which lost 3 bases and 7 bases, there was a span of 25 bases. CDR3 sequence reads: CSASVGGTGHSGNEQFF. The CDR3 DNA sequence: TGCAGTGCTAGTGTCGGGGGGACAGGACACAGCGGGAATGAGCAGTTCTTC.

This chain joins TRBV6-5 and TRBJ2-1; possibly TRBD2 for D (6 bases). CDR3 size: 15 residues. Trimming pared 3 bases from V and 6 bases from J, leaving 15 bases between. CDR1 MNHEY and CDR2 SVGAGI come from the germline V gene. CDR3 DNA: TGTGCCAGCAGTTATAATTGGGGGGTGTCCAATGAGCAGTTCTTC. Encoded protein: CASSYNWGVSNEQFF.

The chain joins TRBV4-2 to TRBJ2-6; 7 bases are a match to TRBD2. V was pared by 5 bases and J by 3 bases, with 13 bases of the junction left unmatched. CDR1 and CDR2 (germline): LGHNA, YNFKEQ. The CDR3 runs 18 residues. The CDR3 protein is CASSWGGSTGVGANVLTF. The CDR3, as DNA: TGTGCCAGCAGCTGGGGGGGTTCGACGGGGGTTGGGGCCAACGTCCTGACTTTC.

The chain couples TRBV10-3 to TRBJ2-5, with 9 bases identical to TRBD2. Germline V gene data show CDR1 as ENHRY and CDR2 as SYGVKD. The J segment lost 2 bases and the V segment lost 4 bases, leaving 5 bases of the junction unmatched. The CDR3 sequence is 15 residues long. CDR3 residues: CAISGASGGQETQYF. CDR3 nucleotides: TGTGCCATCAGTGGGGCCAGCGGGGGGCAAGAGACCCAGTACTTC.

In its sample, this clonotype was seen a few times. The CDR3 DNA is TGTGCCAGCAGCCAAATAGGGATCGGAAGCACAGATACGCAGTATTTT. Translation: CASSQIGIGSTDTQYF. The chain links TRBV7-2 to TRBJ2-3; no reliable D call. Germline lookup yields CDR1 SGHTA and CDR2 FQGNSA. The CDR3 is made up of 16 amino acids. V was clipped by 5 bases and J by 0 bases, with 15 bases between them.

The chain joins TRBV7-2 to TRBJ2-3; D may correspond to TRBD1 or TRBD2 (6 bases each). The V gene's germline CDR1 is SGHTA and CDR2 FQGNSA. V lost 5 bases to trimming and J lost 5 bases, with 20 bases between them. The CDR3 covers 16 residues. CDR3 DNA sequence: TGTGCCAGCAGCCAAATCAGGAGGGCAGGGGAAGATACGCAGTATTTT. Residues: CASSQIRRAGEDTQYF. Using reference TRBV7-2 and TRBJ2-3 for the parts outside the CDR3, the full variable domain is GAGVSQSPSNKVTEKGKDVELRCDPISGHTALYWYRQSLGQGLEFLIYFQGNSAPDKSGLPSDRFSAERTGGSVSTLTIQRTQQEDSAVYLCASSQIRRAGEDTQYFGPGTRLTVL.

CDR3 protein: CASSLWPKEEQYF. The DNA for the CDR3 is TGTGCCAGCAGTTTATGGCCTAAGGAGGAGCAGTACTTC. The chain employs TRBV12-3 or TRBV12-4 and TRBJ2-7; no clear D gene. Trimming removed 2 bases from V and 7 bases from J, with 12 bases in between. The CDR3 has 13 residues.

This rearrangement joins TRBV7-2 to TRBJ2-1; TRBD2 matches at 9 bases. Germline CDR1 is SGHTA and CDR2 is FQGNSA. J lost 7 bases, V lost 6 bases, and 13 bases had no gene match. The CDR3 spans 16 residues. CDR3 in amino acids: CASSYHPPGLANEQFF. The CDR3 nucleotides read TGTGCCAGCAGTTATCATCCTCCGGGACTAGCTAATGAGCAGTTCTTC. The complete variable domain, with remaining parts taken from reference TRBV7-2 and TRBJ2-1, reads GAGVSQSPSNKVTEKGKDVELRCDPISGHTALYWYRQSLGQGLEFLIYFQGNSAPDKSGLPSDRFSAERTGGSVSTLTIQRTQQEDSAVYLCASSYHPPGLANEQFFGPGTRLTVL.

This clonotype was seen more than once but under ten times. The junction differs from germline at one of its ends, possibly a read error. The chain links TRBV30 to TRBJ2-7, with D unclear. The length of the CDR3 is 10 residues. The V gene's germline CDR1 is GTSNPN and CDR2 SVGIG (reference sequence). CDR3 coding DNA: TGTGCCTGGAGTAACGGGTGGATTAGTTTC. Its protein is CAWSNGWISF.

The rearrangement joins TRBV7-9 to TRBJ2-7; D perhaps matches TRBD2 (6 bases). This CDR3 is built from 13 residues. The germline V gene has CDR1 SEHNR and CDR2 FQNEAQ (reference sequence). Trimming left V 2 bases short and J 2 bases short, with 7 bases between. The CDR3 DNA reads TGTGCCAGCAGCTTACGGACTACCTACGAGCAGTACTTC. Encoded protein: CASSLRTTYEQYF.

The chain recombines TRBV4-2 with TRBJ2-5, with a possible D match to TRBD2 (5 bases). This CDR3 has 14 amino acids. Looked up from germline, CDR1 is LGHNA and CDR2 is YNFKEQ. The V end lost 0 bases, the J end lost 4 bases, and 9 bases lay between the germline ends. The CDR3 spells CASSQETIIETQYF. In nucleotides, the CDR3 is TGTGCCAGCAGCCAAGAGACTATAATAGAGACCCAGTACTTC.

The chain's CDR3 is CASSWQGPNQPQHF. As DNA, the CDR3 is TGTGCCAGCAGTTGGCAGGGGCCAAATCAGCCCCAGCATTTT. This rearrangement joins TRBV12-3 or TRBV12-4 to TRBJ1-5, with D tentatively TRBD1 (6 bases). The V end lost 4 bases, the J end lost 4 bases, and 11 bases lay between the germline ends. The CDR3 extends over 14 amino acids.

This chain connects TRBV3-1 to TRBJ1-2; TRBD1 agrees at 11 bases. There are 15 residues in the CDR3. With V trimmed by 6 bases and J by 3 bases, 6 bases remained unmatched. The germline gives CDR1 LGHDT, CDR2 YNNKEL (reference sequence). As DNA, the CDR3 is TGTGCCAGCAGTGGACAGGGGGCGCGATACTATGGCTACACCTTC. This encodes CASSGQGARYYGYTF.

This clonotype showed up just a few times. This chain links TRBV19 with TRBJ1-2; tentatively, D is TRBD1 (6 bases). CDR3 size: 14 residues. Trimming removed 6 bases from V and 4 bases from J, with 15 bases in between. Germline V lookup: CDR1 LNHDA, CDR2 SQIVND (reference sequence). CDR3 DNA: TGTGCCAGTAGACCCACAGGGTTAGGCTATGGCTACACCTTC. Residues: CASRPTGLGYGYTF. The variable domain in full, completed from reference TRBV19 and TRBJ1-2, reads DGGITQSPKYLFRKEGQNVTLSCEQNLNHDAMYWYRQDPGQGLRLIYYSQIVNDFQKGDIAEGYSVSREKKESFPLTVTSAQKNPTAFYLCASRPTGLGYGYTFGSGTRLTVV.

This clonotype appeared a few times. The gene calls are TRBV12-3 or TRBV12-4 and TRBJ1-6; no reliable D call. The V gene lost 5 bases and the J gene lost 7 bases, with 12 bases spanning the gap. The CDR3 has 14 amino acids. The CDR3 sequence: CASSPRPLNSPLHF. The CDR3 bases are TGTGCCAGCAGTCCCCGACCCTTAAATTCACCCCTCCACTTT.

This clonotype was counted a few times. This sequence joins TRBV9 and TRBJ2-3, with D uncertain. The CDR3 extends over 14 amino acids. Germline V gene sequence: CDR1 SGDLS, CDR2 YYNGEE. Trimming took off 0 bases at V and 4 bases at J, with 9 bases between the two ends. The CDR3 loop is CASSVARWADTQYF. The CDR3 DNA follows: TGTGCCAGCAGCGTAGCTAGATGGGCAGATACGCAGTATTTT.

This clonotype came up many times. The chain employs TRBV12-3 or TRBV12-4 and TRBJ2-7; either TRBD1 or TRBD2 may fit D (5 bases each). Deletions cut 2 bases from V and 5 bases from J, with 10 bases between. The length of the CDR3 is 13 residues. DNA of the CDR3: TGTGCCAGCAGTTTATCCGGGGCTCACGAGCAGTACTTC. Translated: CASSLSGAHEQYF.

There are a few counts of this clonotype. This chain connects TRBV7-6 to TRBJ2-1; TRBD2 aligns across 14 bases. The CDR3 loop spans 18 amino acids. The V gene end was trimmed by 6 bases and the J gene end by 9 bases; junction bases not matched to a gene: 16. Germline lookup yields CDR1 SGHVS and CDR2 FNYEAQ. The DNA of the CDR3 is TGTGCCAGCAGACCGACGCTGACCGGACTAGCGGGAGGAAGTGAGCAGTTCTTC. Protein product: CASRPTLTGLAGGSEQFF.

This clonotype was seen ten or more times. V gene TRBV4-3 combines with J gene TRBJ2-7; a weak D match, TRBD1 (7 bases). In germline, CDR1 is LGHNA, CDR2 YSLEER. The CDR3 runs to 17 residues. Trimming cost V 1 base and J 4 bases, with 20 bases left between them. CDR3 loop: CASSQAWFGGDSYEQYF. CDR3 nucleotide sequence: TGCGCCAGCAGCCAAGCATGGTTCGGCGGGGACAGTTACGAGCAGTACTTC.

The rearrangement uses TRBV2 and TRBJ1-6, with D perhaps matching TRBD1 (5 bases). Germline assignment: CDR1 SNHLY and CDR2 FYNNEI. This CDR3 region has 16 residues. The V end lost 8 bases, the J end lost 5 bases, and 19 bases lay between the germline ends. The CDR3 loop is CASLSGVGGDNSPLHF. DNA for the CDR3: TGTGCCAGCCTGTCGGGAGTCGGGGGAGATAATTCACCCCTCCACTTT.

Turning to this clonotype: One junction end disagrees with the germline gene, perhaps due to a read error. CDR3 sequence (DNA): TGTGCCACCAGCGGAGAGGAAGGGGACAGGGGCCTTCCTTATGAGCAGTTCTTC. Translated: CATSGEEGDRGLPYEQFF. V usage is TRBV15 and J usage is TRBJ2-1; 10 bases map to TRBD1. Germline values: CDR1 LNHNV, CDR2 YYDKDF (reference sequence). The CDR3 is 18 residues long. Based on the CDR3 plus reference TRBV15 and TRBJ2-1, the full variable domain is DAMVIQNPRYQVTQFGKPVTLSCSQTLNHNVMYWYQQKSSQAPKLLFHYYDKDFNNEADTPDNFQSRRPNTSFCFLDIRSPGLGDTAMYLCATSGEEGDRGLPYEQFFGPGTRLTVL.

This clonotype occurred a few times. The rearrangement uses TRBV3-1 and TRBJ2-7; perhaps TRBD2 as D (7 bases). Looked up from germline, CDR1 is LGHDT and CDR2 is YNNKEL (reference sequence). Trimming took 8 bases from V and 2 from J, leaving 19 bases between them. The CDR3 contains 15 residues. The CDR3: CASAPLGGGTYEQYF. The CDR3 nucleotides read TGTGCCAGCGCTCCCTTAGGGGGGGGCACCTACGAGCAGTACTTC.

The chain has TRBV7-9 and TRBJ2-2; TRBD2 is a possible D gene (7 bases). Trimming shortened V by 3 bases and J by 2 bases, and 16 bases separated the two germline ends. Germline V gives CDR1 SEHNR, CDR2 FQNEAQ (reference sequence). The CDR3 runs 17 residues. CDR3 bases: TGTGCCAGCAGCTTTCCTGGGGGGGCCGTTAACACCGGGGAGCTGTTTTTT. This sequence encodes CASSFPGGAVNTGELFF.

The chain couples TRBV29-1 to TRBJ2-4; D tentatively reads TRBD1 or TRBD2 (6 bases each). This CDR3 is 12 amino acids long. CDR1 is SQVTM and CDR2 is ANQGSEA in the germline V gene. The V end was cut by 6 bases, the J end by 6 bases, with 12 bases between. CDR3 amino acids: CSVVGGGNIQYF. The CDR3 nucleotides read TGCAGCGTGGTGGGGGGCGGAAACATTCAGTACTTC.

The rearrangement uses TRBV7-2 and TRBJ2-7, with 10 bases fitting TRBD2. CDR3 length: 15 amino acids. Germline V CDR1 and CDR2: SGHTA, FQGNSA. V shed 5 bases and J 5 bases; nucleotides not matched to a gene: 9. CDR3 sequence reads: CASSRLAGLGHEQYF. CDR3 nucleotides: TGTGCCAGCAGCCGACTAGCGGGCCTGGGACACGAGCAGTACTTC.

CDR3 DNA sequence: TGTGCCAGCAGCCGTGTGGGCCTCTACGAGCAGTACTTC. Residues: CASSRVGLYEQYF. The chain links TRBV7-2 to TRBJ2-7; the D is unclear. From germline, CDR1 is SGHTA and CDR2 FQGNSA. The CDR3 contains 13 residues. V lost 5 bases and J 3 bases, leaving 11 bases between the germline ends.